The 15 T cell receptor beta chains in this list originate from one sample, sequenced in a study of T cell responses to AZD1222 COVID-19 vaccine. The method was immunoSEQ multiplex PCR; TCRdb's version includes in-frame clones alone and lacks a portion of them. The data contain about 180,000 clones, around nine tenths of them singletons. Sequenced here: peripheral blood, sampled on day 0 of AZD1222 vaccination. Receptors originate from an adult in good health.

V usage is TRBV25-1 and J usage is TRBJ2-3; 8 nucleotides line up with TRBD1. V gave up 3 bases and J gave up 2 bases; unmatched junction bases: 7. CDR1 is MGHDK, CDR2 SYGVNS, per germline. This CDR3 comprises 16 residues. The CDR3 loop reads CASSDRRTGNTDTQYF. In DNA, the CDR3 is TGTGCCAGCAGTGATCGGCGGACAGGGAACACAGATACGCAGTATTTT. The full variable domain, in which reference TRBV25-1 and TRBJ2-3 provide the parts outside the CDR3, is EADIYQTPRYLVIGTGKKITLECSQTMGHDKMYWYQQDPGMELHLIHYSYGVNSTEKGDLSSESTVSRIRTEHFPLTLESARPSHTSQYLCASSDRRTGNTDTQYFGPGTRLTVL.

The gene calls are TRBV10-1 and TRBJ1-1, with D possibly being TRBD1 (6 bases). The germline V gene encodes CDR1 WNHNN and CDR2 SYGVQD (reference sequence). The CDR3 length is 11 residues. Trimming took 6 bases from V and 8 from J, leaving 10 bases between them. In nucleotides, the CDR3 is TGCGCCAGCAGCCCCGGGACAGAAGCTTTCTTT. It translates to CASSPGTEAFF.

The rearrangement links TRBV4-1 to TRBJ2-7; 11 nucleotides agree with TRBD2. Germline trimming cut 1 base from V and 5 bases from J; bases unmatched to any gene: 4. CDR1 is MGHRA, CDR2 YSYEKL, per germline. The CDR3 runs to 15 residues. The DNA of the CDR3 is TGCGCCAGCAGCCAAGTCGGGACTAGCGGACACGAGCAGTACTTC. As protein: CASSQVGTSGHEQYF.

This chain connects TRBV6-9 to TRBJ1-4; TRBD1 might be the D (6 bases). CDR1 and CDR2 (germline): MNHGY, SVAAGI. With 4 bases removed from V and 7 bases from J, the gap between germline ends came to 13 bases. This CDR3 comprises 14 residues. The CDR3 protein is CASSSPRGAEKLFF. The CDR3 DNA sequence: TGTGCCAGCAGTTCCCCCCGGGGGGCTGAAAAACTGTTTTTT.

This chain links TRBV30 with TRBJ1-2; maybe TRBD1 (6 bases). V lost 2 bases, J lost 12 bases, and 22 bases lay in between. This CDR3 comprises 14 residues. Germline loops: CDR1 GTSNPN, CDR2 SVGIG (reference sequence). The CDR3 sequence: CAWSLRRRTVRHTF. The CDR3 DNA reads TGTGCCTGGAGTCTCCGCCGAAGGACAGTTCGTCACACCTTC.

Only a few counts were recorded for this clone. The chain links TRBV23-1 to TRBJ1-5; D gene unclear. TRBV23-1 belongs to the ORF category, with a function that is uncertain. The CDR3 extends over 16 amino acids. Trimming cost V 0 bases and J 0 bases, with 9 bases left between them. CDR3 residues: CASSQSFPDSNQPQHF. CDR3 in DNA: TGCGCCAGCAGTCAATCATTTCCCGATAGCAATCAGCCCCAGCATTTT.

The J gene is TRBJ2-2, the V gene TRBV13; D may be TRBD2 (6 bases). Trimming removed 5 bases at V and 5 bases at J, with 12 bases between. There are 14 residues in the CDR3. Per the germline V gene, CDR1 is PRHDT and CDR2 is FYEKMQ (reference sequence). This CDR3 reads CASSPRDSTGELFF. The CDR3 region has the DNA TGTGCCAGCAGCCCTCGGGACTCTACCGGGGAGCTGTTTTTT.

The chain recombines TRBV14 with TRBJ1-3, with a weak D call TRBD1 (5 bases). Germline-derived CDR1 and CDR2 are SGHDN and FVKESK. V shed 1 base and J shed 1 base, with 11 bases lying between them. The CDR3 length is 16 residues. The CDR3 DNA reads TGTGCCAGCAGCCAAGTGGTTCCAGGGTCTGGAAACACCATATATTTT. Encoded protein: CASSQVVPGSGNTIYF.

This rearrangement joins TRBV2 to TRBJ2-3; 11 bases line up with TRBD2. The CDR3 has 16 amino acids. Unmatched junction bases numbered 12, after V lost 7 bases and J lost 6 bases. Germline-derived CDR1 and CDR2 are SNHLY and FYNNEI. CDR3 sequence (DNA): TGTGCCAGCAAGGAATTAGCGGGAGGGCCGTTGGATACGCAGTATTTT. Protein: CASKELAGGPLDTQYF.

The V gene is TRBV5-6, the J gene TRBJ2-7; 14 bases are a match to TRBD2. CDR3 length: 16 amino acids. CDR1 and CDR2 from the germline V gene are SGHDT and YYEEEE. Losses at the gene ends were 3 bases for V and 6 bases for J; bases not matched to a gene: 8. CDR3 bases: TGTGCCAGCAGCTGGGAGACTAGCGGGAGGGCCGGCGAGCAGTACTTC. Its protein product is CASSWETSGRAGEQYF.

DNA of the CDR3: TGTGCCAGTAGTACGCACGACAGGGTACCTAATGAAAAACTGTTTTTT. Protein product: CASSTHDRVPNEKLFF. The gene calls are TRBV19 and TRBJ1-4, with 7 bases matching TRBD1. Per the germline V gene, CDR1 is LNHDA and CDR2 is SQIVND (reference sequence). V lost 4 bases to trimming and J lost 3 bases; unmatched junction nucleotides: 8. This CDR3 has 16 amino acids.

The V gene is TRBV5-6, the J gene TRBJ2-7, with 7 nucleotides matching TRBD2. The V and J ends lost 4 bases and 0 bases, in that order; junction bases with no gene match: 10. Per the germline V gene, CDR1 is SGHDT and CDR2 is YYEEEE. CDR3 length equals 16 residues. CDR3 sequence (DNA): TGTGCCAGCAGCCCCGACCCCGGACTAGACTCCTACGAGCAGTACTTC. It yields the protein CASSPDPGLDSYEQYF.

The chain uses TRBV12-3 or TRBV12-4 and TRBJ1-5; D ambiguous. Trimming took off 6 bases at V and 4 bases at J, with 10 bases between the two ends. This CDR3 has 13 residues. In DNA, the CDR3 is TGTGCCAGCAGGGGCGGGGAGAATCAGCCCCAGCATTTT. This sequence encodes CASRGGENQPQHF.

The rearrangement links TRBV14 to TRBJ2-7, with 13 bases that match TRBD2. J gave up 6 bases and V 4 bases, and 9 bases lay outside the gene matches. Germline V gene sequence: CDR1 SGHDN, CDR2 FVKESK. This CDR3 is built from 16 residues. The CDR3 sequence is CASSLRTSGRGAEQYF. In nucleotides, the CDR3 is TGTGCCAGCAGCCTTCGGACTAGCGGGAGAGGGGCCGAGCAGTACTTC.

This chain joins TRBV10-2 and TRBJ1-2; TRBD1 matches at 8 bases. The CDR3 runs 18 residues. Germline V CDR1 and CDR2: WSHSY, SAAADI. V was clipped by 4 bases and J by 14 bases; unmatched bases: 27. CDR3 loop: CASSVLQGDNPLSYGRTF. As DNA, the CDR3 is TGCGCCAGCAGTGTCCTACAGGGGGACAACCCTCTAAGCTATGGAAGGACCTTC.